This is a list of T cell receptor beta chains from one sample in a study of blood T cell repertoires in COVID-19. The data were produced by immunoSEQ multiplex PCR, yet TCRdb's version contains in-frame clones alone and is incomplete. The sample shows around 90,000 clones, about 85% of them seen only once. The source material was peripheral blood. The receptors were sampled from a male donor with acute or convalescent COVID-19. Both conserved end residues are part of each CDR3. D genes are given only for firm matches. The size entry is marked missing in some rows and otherwise reads once, few, many or a size class.

. once TRBJ2-5 TRBV6-1 TGTGCCAGCAGTGGCCCCCTGGGGAGCGCCGGAGGGGAGACCCAGTACTTC CASSGPLGSAGGETQYF
TRBD2 . TRBJ2-5 TRBV15 TGTGCCACCAGCAGGCGGGGACTAGCGGGGGGCGGGTACCAAGAGACCCAGTACTTC CATSRRGLAGGGYQETQYF
. . TRBJ1-5 TRBV2 TGTGCCAGCCGGAAGAGCGGAGCAGTTAGCAATCAGCCCCAGCATTTT CASRKSGAVSNQPQHF
. . TRBJ2-7 TRBV7-2 TGTGCCAGCAGCTCCAGTCGGACGGCCGGGGGTGAGCAGTACTTC CASSSSRTAGGEQYF
. . TRBJ1-4 TRBV10-3 TGTGCCATCTCGCAGGGGACTAATGAAAAACTGTTTTTT CAISQGTNEKLFF
TRBD1 . TRBJ1-4 TRBV4-1 TGCGCCAGCAGGGACTCCACAGGGGGCGCGACTAATGAAAAACTGTTTTTT CASRDSTGGATNEKLFF
. . TRBJ1-1 TRBV3-1/TRBV3-2 TGTGCCAGCAGCCTTCTTAGCGCGGGAAACACTGAAGCTTTCTTT CASSLLSAGNTEAFF
. . TRBJ2-1 TRBV6-4 TGTGCCAGCAGTGACTCGAACGGAGCCGATGAGCAGTTCTTC CASSDSNGADEQFF
. . TRBJ2-3 TRBV9 TGTGCCAGCAGCGTAGCAGGGAGGGATACGCAGTATTTT CASSVAGRDTQYF
TRBD2 . TRBJ2-2 TRBV3-1/TRBV3-2 TGTGCCAGCAGCCAAGGAAGGGCTAGCGGGAGGCACACCGGGGAGCTGTTTTTT CASSQGRASGRHTGELFF
. . TRBJ1-2 TRBV6-5 TGTGCCAGCACGGGGACTCCCAGGACTAACTATGGCTACACCTTC CASTGTPRTNYGYTF
. . TRBJ2-5 TRBV19 TGTGCCAGTAGTATGGGTCGAGGCGAGACCCAGTACTTC CASSMGRGETQYF
TRBD1 . TRBJ1-4 TRBV18 TGTGCCAGCTCACCTCCGGACAGGGCGGACCGGGATGAAAAACTGTTTTTT CASSPPDRADRDEKLFF
. . TRBJ1-1 TRBV10-3 TGTGCCATCAGTGAGTCAGGGGATATCGTTAACCAGTTT CAISESGDIVNQF
. . TRBJ2-3 TRBV2 TGTGCCAGCACTGGGGGCGATACGCAGTATTTT CASTGGDTQYF
TRBD1 . TRBJ1-6 TRBV30 TGTGCCCCTCGACGGACAGGCCCACTCCCTTATAATTCACCCCTCCACTTT CAPRRTGPLPYNSPLHF
TRBD2 . TRBJ2-7 TRBV5-1 TGCGCCAGCAGCTCCCAGGGAAGCGGGGGTATTGAGGAGCAGTACTTC CASSSQGSGGIEEQYF
. once TRBJ2-3 TRBV3-1/TRBV3-2 TGTGCCAGCAGCCCTGACAGAAACACAGATACGCAGTATTTT CASSPDRNTDTQYF
. . TRBJ1-2 TRBV6-5 TGTGCCAGCAGTTACTCGACAAGCGGCTACACCTTC CASSYSTSGYTF
. few TRBJ1-1 TRBV18 TGTGCCAGCTCACCACCCGACAGGAGAATATTGAACACTGAAGCTTTCTTT CASSPPDRRILNTEAFF
TRBD1 . TRBJ2-7 TRBV6-5 TGTGCCAGCACTCCGCAGGGGGCCCCCATCTACGAGCAGTACTTC CASTPQGAPIYEQYF
. . TRBJ2-2 TRBV6-4 TGTGCCAGCGGTCAGGAGGGCACCGGGGAGCTGTTTTTT CASGQEGTGELFF
TRBD2 . TRBJ2-1 TRBV30 TGTGCCTGGATCCCAGCGGGGTACTCCTACAATGAGCAGTTCTTC CAWIPAGYSYNEQFF
. . TRBJ1-6 TRBV3-1/TRBV3-2 TGTGCCAGCAGCCATAGCCAGGGGAATTCACCCCTCCACTTT CASSHSQGNSPLHF
TRBD1 . TRBJ2-3 TRBV2 TGTGCCAGCAGTGAAGGGGGGACAGCGTTGGGCACAGATACGCAGTATTTT CASSEGGTALGTDTQYF
. . TRBJ2-7 TRBV7-6 TGTGCCAGCAGCCTCCTCGACGAGCAGTACTTC CASSLLDEQYF
. . TRBJ1-1 TRBV6-5 TGTGCCAGCACCTCACGGGGGGGACGTCCTGAAGCTTTCTTT CASTSRGGRPEAFF
TRBD2 . TRBJ2-1 TRBV9 TGTGCCAGCAGCGTAGAAGGGACTAGCGGGGGGGCCTATGAGCAGTTCTTC CASSVEGTSGGAYEQFF
. . TRBJ1-5 TRBV7-9 TGTGCCAGCAGCTTAGCCGCGGATCAGCCCCAGCATTTT CASSLAADQPQHF
TRBD1 . TRBJ1-2 TRBV10-3 TGTGCCATCAGCCCCGGACAGGGAAACTATGGCTACACCTTC CAISPGQGNYGYTF
. . TRBJ2-7 TRBV19 TGTGCCAGTAGTATCTCCGGTAGCTCCTACGAGCAGTACTTC CASSISGSSYEQYF
. once TRBJ2-1 TRBV4-1 TGCGCCAGCAGCCGGCAAGAACAGGGTACCTACAATGAGCAGTTCTTC CASSRQEQGTYNEQFF
. . TRBJ2-7 TRBV5-8 TGTGCCAGCAGCGTCCGGCCTTCGCGAGGCGAGCAGTACTTC CASSVRPSRGEQYF
. . TRBJ1-3 TRBV3-1/TRBV3-2 TGTGCCAGCAGCCAAGATCCCAGGGCTAGCTCTGGAAACACCATATATTTT CASSQDPRASSGNTIYF
. few TRBJ2-7 TRBV5-4 TGTGCCAGCAGCTTTTCCCGGTCGTACGAGCAGTACTTC CASSFSRSYEQYF
TRBD1 . TRBJ2-1 TRBV19 TGTGCCAGTAGTATAGATCTGGGGACAGGTTATAATGAGCAGTTCTTC CASSIDLGTGYNEQFF
. . TRBJ1-4 TRBV14 TGTGCCAGCAGCCCCAGGGTAGCAACTAATGAAAAACTGTTTTTT CASSPRVATNEKLFF
TRBD2 . TRBJ2-1 TRBV29-1 TGCAGCGTTAGCGGGGGGACCTCCTACAATGAGCAGTTCTTC CSVSGGTSYNEQFF
. . TRBJ1-5 TRBV10-3 TGTGCCATCAGTGAGTTAGGAGGGGTGGGGGATCAGCCCCAGCATTTT CAISELGGVGDQPQHF
. . TRBJ2-6 TRBV13 TGTGCCAGCAGCTTCAGGGGCGCTGGGGCCAACGTCCTGACTTTC CASSFRGAGANVLTF
. . TRBJ1-6 TRBV6-5 TGTGCCATCAGAACCGAGAGGAATAATTCACCCCTCCACTTT CAIRTERNNSPLHF
. . TRBJ1-2 TRBV3-1/TRBV3-2 TGTGCCAGCAGCCAAGAAACAGGGAGGGGTGGCTACACCTTC CASSQETGRGGYTF
TRBD2 . TRBJ2-2 TRBV7-9 TGTGCCAGCAGCTCGGGGGGACTAGCGTATCCGAACACCGGGGAGCTGTTTTTT CASSSGGLAYPNTGELFF
. few TRBJ1-1 TRBV16 TGTGCCAGCAGCCAGTACAGGGCGAACACTGAAGCTTTCTTT CASSQYRANTEAFF
. few TRBJ1-2 TRBV6-4 TGTGCCAGCAGTAGGAATAACGAGATGACAGGCACCAATGGCTACACCTTC CASSRNNEMTGTNGYTF
. . TRBJ1-1 TRBV3-1/TRBV3-2 TGTGCCAGCAGCCAAGCGACAGGCACCACTGAAGCTTTCTTT CASSQATGTTEAFF
. few TRBJ1-5 TRBV19 TGTGCCAGTAGTATTAGCCCTACCCACAATCAGCCCCAGCATTTT CASSISPTHNQPQHF
. . TRBJ1-1 TRBV7-3 TGTGCCAGCAGCATACAGGGTGGCACTGAAGCTTTCTTT CASSIQGGTEAFF
TRBD2 . TRBJ2-5 TRBV9 TGTGCCAGCAGCGTAGCTACTAGCGGGGGGGCCGGAGAGACCCAGTACTTC CASSVATSGGAGETQYF
. few TRBJ1-5 TRBV3-1/TRBV3-2 TGTGCCAGCAGCCAACCGGGGAGGCAGCCCCAGCATTTT CASSQPGRQPQHF
. . TRBJ2-1 TRBV6-1 TGTGCCAGCAGTGAACCTGGGGGGTTAGACTACAATGAGCAGTTCTTC CASSEPGGLDYNEQFF
TRBD2 . TRBJ2-7 TRBV18 TGTGCCAGCTCACCACCGGTGGGCGGGGGTTACGAGCAGTACTTC CASSPPVGGGYEQYF
. . TRBJ2-5 TRBV5-1 TGCGCCAGCAGCTTGGGACAGTCATTCCAAGAGACCCAGTACTTC CASSLGQSFQETQYF
. . TRBJ1-2 TRBV3-1/TRBV3-2 TGTGCCAGCAGCCCCTCAGAACAGGGTGGGGACTATGGCTACACCTTC CASSPSEQGGDYGYTF
. . TRBJ1-5 TRBV5-5 TGTGCCAGCAGTACCGACGGGAAGCGGTTCGACAGCAATCAGCCCCAGCATTTT CASSTDGKRFDSNQPQHF